A selection of T cell receptor beta chains follows, all from one sample in a study of blood T cell repertoires in COVID-19. Some clones are missing from TCRdb's copy, which holds only in-frame ones; the method was immunoSEQ multiplex PCR. The table lists some 300,000 clones, around 88% of them singletons. Material for sequencing was peripheral blood. These receptors were collected from a woman in her thirties who had recovered from COVID-19. Both conserved end residues are part of each CDR3. A D gene is named only where the DNA matches it firmly. Clone size, where shown, is once, few, many, or a class for clones that have expanded.

j_call clone_size v_call d_call cdr3_nt cdr3_aa
TRBJ2-5 . TRBV4-2 TRBD2 TGTGCCAGCAGCCAAGACGGAAGCGGGGGGGCGGGGCGAGAGACCCAGTACTTC CASSQDGSGGAGRETQYF
TRBJ2-7 . TRBV7-8 . TGTGCCAGCAGCATACCCCCGGGACAAACCTACGAGCAGTACTTC CASSIPPGQTYEQYF
TRBJ2-7 . TRBV28 . TGTGCCAGCAGTTCCCCCGGACAGTCCTACGAGCAGTACTTC CASSSPGQSYEQYF
TRBJ2-1 once TRBV7-6 TRBD2 TGTGCCAGCAGCATAAGATGGACTAGCGGGGGCAATGAGCAGTTCTTC CASSIRWTSGGNEQFF
TRBJ1-3 . TRBV7-9 . TGTGCCGGACGAATCGGGGTCGGAGGCTCTGGAAACACCATATATTTT CAGRIGVGGSGNTIYF
TRBJ2-1 . TRBV10-3 TRBD1 TGTGCCATCAGTGATCAGACAGGGGCCCACGTAGGTGAGCAGTTCTTC CAISDQTGAHVGEQFF
TRBJ2-3 . TRBV9 . TGTGCCAGCAGCGTAGCCTCCTTGGGGGCTTGGACAGATACGCAGTATTTT CASSVASLGAWTDTQYF
TRBJ1-2 . TRBV5-1 TRBD1 TGCGCCAGCAGCTCAACCGGGACAGGGGGCCCCGCTAACTATGGCTACACCTTC CASSSTGTGGPANYGYTF
TRBJ2-2 . TRBV11-2 . TGTGCCAGCAGCCTCAGTCCCTTAACCGGGGAGCTGTTTTTT CASSLSPLTGELFF
TRBJ1-2 . TRBV27 TRBD1 TGTGCCAGCAGTTGGGACAGGGGAAACTATGGCTACACCTTC CASSWDRGNYGYTF
TRBJ1-5 . TRBV6-5 . TGTGCCAGCAAGGCCAGGGATTACAATCAGCCCCAGCATTTT CASKARDYNQPQHF
TRBJ1-6 . TRBV24-1 . TGTGCCACCAGTGAATCCGACAGTTTGAATTCACCCCTCCACTTT CATSESDSLNSPLHF
TRBJ1-1 . TRBV5-1 TRBD1 TGCGCCAGCAGCAGCACAGACAGGGGTGAAGCTTTCTTT CASSSTDRGEAFF
TRBJ2-5 . TRBV24-1 TRBD1 TGTGCCACAGGACAGGGAATGACCCAGTACTTC CATGQGMTQYF
TRBJ1-5 . TRBV7-9 TRBD1 TGTGCCAGCAGCTTAGGGGACAGCAGCAATCAGCCCCAGCATTTT CASSLGDSSNQPQHF
TRBJ1-1 . TRBV12-3/TRBV12-4 . TGTGCCAGCAGGCTTAGGAACACTGAAGCTTTCTTT CASRLRNTEAFF
TRBJ2-1 . TRBV6-2/TRBV6-3 . TGTGCCAGCAGTCTTCCCTTAGCGGCCTACAATGAGCAGTTCTTC CASSLPLAAYNEQFF
TRBJ1-1 . TRBV6-4 . TGTGCCAGCAAAGATACGGACAGGAACACTGAAGCTTTCTTT CASKDTDRNTEAFF
TRBJ1-4 . TRBV7-8 . TGTGCCAGCAGCCCCCAACAGGTAGCAGAAAAACTGTTTTTT CASSPQQVAEKLFF
TRBJ2-3 . TRBV29-1 . TGCAGCGTTGAGGTACGGAGCAGAGATACGCAGTATTTT CSVEVRSRDTQYF
TRBJ1-3 . TRBV30 . TGTGCCTGGAGTGCCGCCGGCTCTGGAAACACCATATATTTT CAWSAAGSGNTIYF
TRBJ1-1 . TRBV2 . TGTGCCAGCACAGTACCGCTTGGCACTGAAGCTTTCTTT CASTVPLGTEAFF
TRBJ1-1 . TRBV5-1 TRBD1 TGCGCCAGCAGCCCGACAGGGGGCTTGGAAACTGAAGCTTTCTTT CASSPTGGLETEAFF
TRBJ2-1 . TRBV10-3 TRBD1 TGTGCCATCAGTGAGGCCCGGGACAGGGCAGGGGGCAATGAGCAGTTCTTC CAISEARDRAGGNEQFF